This T cell receptor beta chain was sequenced during a study of CD4+ T cells in melanoma. Overall study findings and caveats: A reported correlation linked neoantigen-specific CD4+ T cells to CD8+, macrophage and B cell function. In melanoma, neoantigen-specific CD4+ T cells reportedly differed in differentiation state.

In the case of this clone: As yet, its antigen is unknown.

TCRdb keeps only in-frame clones here, not all; method: immunoSEQ multiplex PCR. The repertoire holds 20,000 to 25,000 clones, 82% seen once, with less than 4.5% in the top ten. CDR1 is SGHTA and CDR2 is FQGNSA in the germline V gene. V lost 2 bases to trimming and J lost 0 bases, with 11 bases between them. This CDR3 has 16 amino acids. Sample: cells from a culture (not recorded whether cultured in vitro). The J gene is TRBJ1-5, the V gene TRBV7-2; D unresolved. The TCR was taken from a human donor with melanoma. CDR3 coding DNA: TGTGCCAGCAGCTTACATCATTTATATAGCAATCAGCCCCAGCATTTT. This gives the protein CASSLHHLYSNQPQHF.